These 20 T cell receptor beta chains share one sample of origin, sequenced in a study of T cells after yellow fever vaccination (dated by TCRdb to the late 2010s). Taken with the paper, the label for treatment or condition translates to: live attenuated yellow fever vaccine strain. Library construction relied on 5' RACE. Instrument on record: Illumina HiSeq 2500. Using fastp trimming at Q25 and MiXCR clonotype assembly, TCRdb reanalyzed the public sequencing data and kept in-frame beta chains. One record per CDR3 amino acid sequence lists the most common genes and DNA. The sample data list about 69,000 distinct CDR3 sequences, and 4.5% to 7.5% of these were observed just once. Together, the top ten hold more than 2% of the sample. This specimen was CD4+ T cells sorted from PBMCs, taken around 14 days after the first yellow fever vaccination. Source of these receptors: a young man who received the YFV17D yellow fever vaccine.

This clonotype was seen repeatedly, ten times or more. The gene calls are TRBV7-9 and TRBJ2-3, with D possibly being TRBD1 or TRBD2 (6 bases each). The CDR3 has 15 residues. Trimming pared 0 bases from V and 5 bases from J, leaving 12 bases between. Germline V lookup: CDR1 SEHNR, CDR2 FQNEAQ (reference sequence). Here the CDR3 reads CASSLAQGGRDTQYF. The CDR3 bases are TGTGCCAGCAGCTTAGCCCAAGGGGGGAGAGATACGCAGTATTTT.

This clonotype was observed at least ten times. The chain joins TRBV4-1 to TRBJ1-6; D remains ambiguous. With 4 bases removed from V and 6 bases from J, the gap between germline ends came to 10 bases. Germline CDR1 is MGHRA and CDR2 is YSYEKL. This CDR3 comprises 14 residues. The CDR3 sequence: CASSPRSSNSPLHF. In DNA, the CDR3 is TGCGCCAGCAGCCCCAGATCTTCTAATTCACCCCTCCACTTT.

This clonotype was observed many times. The rearrangement uses TRBV7-8 and TRBJ2-7, with D perhaps being TRBD1 or TRBD2 (5 bases each). Trimming pared 1 base from V and 6 bases from J, leaving 10 bases between. The CDR3 is 13 amino acids. Germline assignment: CDR1 SGHVS and CDR2 FQNEAQ. The CDR3 coding sequence is TGTGCCAGCAGCTTAGACGGGACCTCCGAGCAGTACGTC. Translated: CASSLDGTSEQYV.

This clonotype was seen a handful of times. The gene calls are TRBV6-6 and TRBJ2-7; 9 positions agree with TRBD1. The junction had 10 bases not matched to a gene; V was cut back by 9 bases and J by 7 bases. Germline-derived CDR1 and CDR2 are MNHNY and SVGAGI (reference sequence). This CDR3 region has 13 residues. CDR3 protein: CASSGQGFREQYV. DNA for the CDR3: TGTGCCAGTTCTGGACAGGGGTTTAGGGAGCAGTACGTC.

A few counts support this clonotype. Given a much more abundant clone one base away, this may be a read error. V gene TRBV20-1 combines with J gene TRBJ2-4, with D tentatively TRBD1 or TRBD2 (5 bases each). Germline V gene lookup returns CDR1 DFQATT and CDR2 SNEGSKA (reference sequence). The CDR3 length is 11 residues. CDR3 region: CSAKGDNIQYF. The CDR3 nucleotides read TGCAGCGCAAAAGGGGACAACATTCAGTACTTC.

In this sample, this clonotype turned up many times. This chain links TRBV21-1 with TRBJ2-3; the table's D call, TRBD1, was not checked against the DNA. TRBV21-1 is noted as a pseudogene. This CDR3 has 19 residues. For the CDR3, the DNA is TGTGCCAGCAGCAAAGTCAAGGGGGAACGGGGCGACCCCACAGATACGCAGTATTTT. This gives the protein CASSKVKGERGDPTDTQYF.

This clonotype was seen ten or more times. V usage is TRBV29-1 and J usage is TRBJ2-7; D is unresolved. The CDR3 totals 14 residues. The ends were cut back, 0 bases at V and 0 bases at J, with 9 bases in the middle. Germline-derived CDR1 and CDR2 are SQVTM and ANQGSEA. The CDR3 sequence: CSVEEDGFSYEQYF. Written as DNA, the CDR3 is TGCAGCGTTGAAGAGGACGGATTCTCCTACGAGCAGTACTTC.

This clonotype was picked up many times. The V gene is TRBV5-1, the J gene TRBJ2-3; the D is unclear. Looked up from germline, CDR1 is SGHRS and CDR2 is YFSETQ. This CDR3 spans 12 amino acids. The V gene lost 7 bases and the J gene lost 5 bases, with 11 bases spanning the gap. The CDR3 here is CASGVSGDTQYF. In DNA form, the CDR3 reads TGCGCCAGCGGGGTATCGGGAGATACGCAGTATTTT.

This clonotype has a count of ten or more. The chain is built from TRBV5-1 and TRBJ2-4; D ambiguous. This CDR3 is 14 amino acids long. The V end lost 3 bases, the J end lost 5 bases, and 12 bases lay between the germline ends. Germline V gives CDR1 SGHRS, CDR2 YFSETQ. CDR3 in DNA: TGCGCCAGCAGCTCTACGGTTCTGCAAAACATTCAGTACTTC. Amino acid sequence: CASSSTVLQNIQYF.

Ten or more counts support this clonotype. The chain employs TRBV3-1 and TRBJ2-7, with 8 bases fitting TRBD2. This CDR3 is 16 amino acids long. Trimming took 1 base from V and 6 from J; bases not matched to a gene: 11. CDR1 LGHDT and CDR2 YNNKEL come from the germline V gene (reference sequence). The chain's CDR3 is CASSQGIAGLAGEQYF. Here the CDR3 DNA reads TGTGCCAGCAGCCAAGGGATAGCGGGCCTAGCGGGCGAGCAGTACTTC.

This clonotype was counted many times. CDR3 region: CSARLSNIPDTQYF. CDR3 in DNA: TGCAGTGCGAGACTGTCCAATATCCCAGATACGCAGTATTTT. This chain links TRBV20-1 with TRBJ2-3; D gene uncertain. CDR3 size: 14 residues. CDR1 is DFQATT, CDR2 SNEGSKA, per germline (reference sequence). Trimming stripped 6 bases from V and 4 bases from J, with 17 bases between.

This clonotype came up many times. The V and J genes are TRBV9 and TRBJ1-1; 7 bases agree with TRBD1. The CDR3 is 16 residues long. Germline-derived CDR1 and CDR2 are SGDLS and YYNGEE. V lost 0 bases to trimming and J lost 5 bases; unmatched junction nucleotides: 10. Here the CDR3 reads CASSVGGRGAVTEAFF. In DNA form, the CDR3 reads TGTGCCAGCAGCGTAGGGGGCAGGGGGGCAGTAACTGAAGCTTTCTTT.

The chain links TRBV19 to TRBJ2-2; TRBD1 matches 8 bases. The CDR3 length is 15 residues. V gave up 8 bases and J gave up 1 base; unmatched junction bases: 6. CDR1 is LNHDA and CDR2 is SQIVND in the germline V gene (reference sequence). Written as DNA, the CDR3 is TGTGCCAGTTCCCCGGGACAGGTGAACACCGGGGAGCTGTTTTTT. This codes for CASSPGQVNTGELFF.

Ten or more counts support this clonotype. The chain has TRBV5-1 and TRBJ2-5, with D perhaps being TRBD1 or TRBD2 (5 bases each). The V and J ends lost 0 bases and 0 bases respectively, with 6 bases between them. Germline V CDR1 and CDR2: SGHRS, YFSETQ. CDR3 size: 14 residues. CDR3 nucleotides: TGCGCCAGCAGCTTGGGGGGGAACCAAGAGACCCAGTACTTC. Its protein is CASSLGGNQETQYF.

This clonotype has ten or more counts. V and J are TRBV27 and TRBJ2-7; TRBD2 might be the D (5 bases). The CDR3 extends over 14 amino acids. The germline V and J ends were trimmed by 3 bases and 2 bases, with 11 bases remaining between them. Germline V gene lookup returns CDR1 MNHEY and CDR2 SMNVEV (reference sequence). The CDR3 DNA is TGTGCCAGCAGTTTCAGAGGGCAAGCCTACGAGCAGTACTTC. It specifies CASSFRGQAYEQYF.

The sample holds many counts of this clonotype. This chain joins TRBV7-2 and TRBJ2-5, with TRBD2 matching 9 bases. The CDR3 length is 16 residues. Trimming cost V 2 bases and J 4 bases; bases outside gene matches: 8. The germline CDR1 and CDR2 sequences are SGHTA and FQGNSA. CDR3 sequence: CASSLTSGGLVETQYF. CDR3 nucleotide sequence: TGTGCCAGCAGCTTAACCAGCGGGGGGCTAGTAGAGACCCAGTACTTC.

The chain employs TRBV5-5 and TRBJ1-4; D is undetermined. V was shortened by 2 bases and J by 2 bases, with 13 bases between the two germline ends. Germline V CDR1 and CDR2: SGHKS, YYEKEE (reference sequence). CDR3 length: 16 amino acids. DNA for the CDR3: TGTGCCAGCAGCTTTGAACCTCGATCGACTAATGAAAAACTGTTTTTT. This translates into CASSFEPRSTNEKLFF.

This clonotype was seen at least ten times. The chain has TRBV7-3 and TRBJ2-1, with TRBD1 identical over 12 bases. Germline V lookup: CDR1 SGHTA, CDR2 FQGTGA. The CDR3 runs 16 residues. V was pared by 5 bases and J by 10 bases, with 12 bases of the junction left unmatched. CDR3 in amino acids: CASSPIPGQGAREQFF. The CDR3 DNA reads TGTGCCAGCAGCCCCATCCCGGGACAGGGGGCTCGGGAGCAGTTCTTC.

About this clonotype: A much larger clone sits a single nucleotide away, making a read error possible. The chain uses TRBV7-2 and TRBJ2-3; D unresolved. This CDR3 is built from 14 residues. The V end was cut by 3 bases, the J end by 1 base, with 8 bases between. Per the germline V gene, CDR1 is SGHTA and CDR2 is FQGNSA. The CDR3 region is CASSFVVGTDTQYF. The CDR3, as DNA: TGTGCCAGCAGCTTTGTGGTGGGCACAGATACGCAGTATTTT. Together with reference TRBV7-2 and TRBJ2-3, the CDR3 gives the full variable domain: GAGVSQSPSNKVTEKGKDVELRCDPISGHTALYWYRQSLGQGLEFLIYFQGNSAPDKSGLPSDRFSAERTGGSVSTLTIQRTQQEDSAVYLCASSFVVGTDTQYFGPGTRLTVL.

A word on this clonotype: Being one base from a much bigger clone, this may be a read error. The CDR3 protein is CASNIKAGELFF. The CDR3 nucleotides are TGTGCCAGTAATATAAAGGCCGGGGAGCTGTTTTTT. V usage is TRBV19 and J usage is TRBJ2-2; D not certain. CDR1 is LNHDA and CDR2 is SQIVND in the germline V gene (reference sequence). CDR3 length: 12 amino acids. Filled out from reference TRBV19 and TRBJ2-2, the complete variable domain reads DGGITQSPKYLFRKEGQNVTLSCEQNLNHDAMYWYRQDPGQGLRLIYYSQIVNDFQKGDIAEGYSVSREKKESFPLTVTSAQKNPTAFYLCASNIKAGELFFGEGSRLTVL.